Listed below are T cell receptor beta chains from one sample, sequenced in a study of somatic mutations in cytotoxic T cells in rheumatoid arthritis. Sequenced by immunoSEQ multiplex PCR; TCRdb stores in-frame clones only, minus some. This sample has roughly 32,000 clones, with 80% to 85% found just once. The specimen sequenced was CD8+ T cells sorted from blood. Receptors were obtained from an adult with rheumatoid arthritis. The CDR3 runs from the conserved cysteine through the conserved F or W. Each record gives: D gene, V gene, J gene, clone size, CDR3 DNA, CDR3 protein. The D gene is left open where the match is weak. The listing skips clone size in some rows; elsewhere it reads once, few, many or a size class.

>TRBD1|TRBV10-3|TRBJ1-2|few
TGTGCCATCGGAGGGGACAGGGGCTACACCTTC
CAIGGDRGYTF
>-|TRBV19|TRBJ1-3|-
TGTGCCAGTAGGCGGGATCTTGGAAACACCATATATTTT
CASRRDLGNTIYF
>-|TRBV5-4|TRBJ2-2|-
TGTGCCAGCAGCTTGGGACTGGCCGGGGAGCTGTTTTTT
CASSLGLAGELFF
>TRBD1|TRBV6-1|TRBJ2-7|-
TGTGCCAGCCTAAGACAGGGTGGCCTCTACGAGCAGTACTTC
CASLRQGGLYEQYF
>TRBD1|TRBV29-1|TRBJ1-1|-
TGCAGCGTTGGACAGGGGGGCACTGAAGCTTTCTTT
CSVGQGGTEAFF
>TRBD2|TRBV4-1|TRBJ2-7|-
TGCGCCAGCAGCCTCATAGCGGGAGTCTACGAGCAGTACTTC
CASSLIAGVYEQYF
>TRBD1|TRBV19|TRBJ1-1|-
TGTGCCAGTAGTTGGGCAGGGGGGGACACTGAAGCTTTCTTT
CASSWAGGDTEAFF
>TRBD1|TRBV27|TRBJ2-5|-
TGTGCCAGCAGTTTTGGGGACAGGGGGTTAGAGACCCAGTACTTC
CASSFGDRGLETQYF
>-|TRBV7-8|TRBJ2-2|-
TGTGCCAGCAGCTCGGACCGAAACACCGGGGAGCTGTTTTTT
CASSSDRNTGELFF
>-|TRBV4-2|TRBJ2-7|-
TGTGCCAGCAGCCAGAACCGGGACTCTACCTACGAGCAGTACTTC
CASSQNRDSTYEQYF
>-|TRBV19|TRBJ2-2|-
TGTGCCAGTAGTATCGCGGGGGCGACCGGGGAGCTGTTTTTT
CASSIAGATGELFF
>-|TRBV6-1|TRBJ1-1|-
TGTGCCAGCAGTGAGGGGGCGCACACTGAAGCTTTCTTT
CASSEGAHTEAFF
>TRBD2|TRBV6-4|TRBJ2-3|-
TGTGCCAGCAGTGACCTAGCGGGAGAACCAGATACGCAGTATTTT
CASSDLAGEPDTQYF